A single sample is the source of the 28 T cell receptor beta chains below, sequenced in a study of human T cells and chemical hapten exposure. The sample's time point: patch test 2, 6 weeks after DPC sensitization. Treatment defined: therapeutic diphenylcyclopropenone sensitization with weekly scalp DPC. Each CDR3 protein is one row after TCRdb ran MiXCR on the RACE reads. The sample lists 330,000 or so distinct CDR3 sequences; about 6.3% were seen once. The sequencing used whole blood, collected in connection with sensitization to the hapten diphenylcyclopropenone (DPC). Source of these receptors: a woman younger than 30 with alopecia areata. Some clones in this sample may be carry-over from other donors' samples.

The genes are TRBV7-9 and TRBJ2-4; 7 nucleotides match TRBD1. Germline values: CDR1 SEHNR, CDR2 FQNEAQ (reference sequence). Trimming at V came to 4 bases and at J to 5 bases, leaving 2 bases not matched to a gene. The CDR3 spans 13 residues. CDR3 sequence: CASSSGTENIQYF. Written as DNA, the CDR3 is TGTGCCAGCAGCTCCGGGACAGAAAACATTCAGTACTTC.

This clonotype was counted between two and nine times. This chain connects TRBV13 to TRBJ2-7, with D perhaps TRBD1 (6 bases). This CDR3 is 15 amino acids long. Per the germline V gene, CDR1 is PRHDT and CDR2 is FYEKMQ (reference sequence). V was trimmed by 1 base and J by 6 bases, leaving 16 bases between them. The CDR3 region has the DNA TGTGCCAGCAGCTTAGAACAGGGATCGTTTGGCGAGCAGTACTTC. It is translated as CASSLEQGSFGEQYF.

In this sample, this clonotype turned up many times. This chain joins TRBV29-1 and TRBJ1-2; no reliable D call. The V end lost 3 bases, the J end lost 4 bases, and 9 bases lay between the germline ends. The CDR3 has 12 residues. In germline, CDR1 is SQVTM, CDR2 ANQGSEA. The CDR3 here is CSVDRTGYGYTF. The CDR3 nucleotides are TGCAGCGTTGACAGGACGGGCTATGGCTACACCTTC.

The J gene is TRBJ2-4, the V gene TRBV10-3; maybe TRBD2 (5 bases). This CDR3 is built from 14 residues. V lost 0 bases, J lost 8 bases, and 11 bases lay in between. Germline V CDR1 and CDR2: ENHRY, SYGVKD. CDR3 sequence reads: CAISESSEEDIQYF. As DNA, the CDR3 is TGTGCCATCAGTGAGTCGAGCGAGGAGGACATTCAGTACTTC.

The rearrangement uses TRBV5-1 and TRBJ1-4; 7 positions agree with TRBD1. The CDR3 has 15 amino acids. Germline loops: CDR1 SGHRS, CDR2 YFSETQ. Germline trimming cut 4 bases from V and 2 bases from J; bases unmatched to any gene: 5. The CDR3 region is CASSKTGQTNEKLFF. CDR3 sequence (DNA): TGCGCCAGCAGCAAAACGGGACAGACTAATGAAAAACTGTTTTTT.

This clonotype was observed a handful of times. Written as DNA, the CDR3 is TGTGCCAGCAGCTCGACAGGGGTTGAGACCCAGTACTTC. It codes for CASSSTGVETQYF. V usage is TRBV7-6 and J usage is TRBJ2-5; 8 bases match TRBD1. The CDR3 is 13 residues long. Germline lookup yields CDR1 SGHVS and CDR2 FNYEAQ. V trimming: 4 bases; J trimming: 5 bases; junction bases outside the gene matches: 3.

V and J are TRBV7-6 and TRBJ2-7; 8 nucleotides align to TRBD2. CDR1 is SGHVS, CDR2 FNYEAQ, per germline. This CDR3 spans 14 amino acids. V gave up 5 bases and J gave up 0 bases; unmatched junction bases: 3. This CDR3 is CASSTGLDSYEQYF. The CDR3 DNA sequence: TGTGCCAGCAGCACGGGACTAGACTCCTACGAGCAGTACTTC. Combining the CDR3 with reference TRBV7-6 and TRBJ2-7 gives the whole variable domain GAGVSQSPRYKVTKRGQDVALRCDPISGHVSLYWYRQALGQGPEFLTYFNYEAQQDKSGLPNDRFSAERPEGSISTLTIQRTEQRDSAMYRCASSTGLDSYEQYFGPGTRLTVT.

This clonotype has a handful of counts. The CDR3 sequence is CASSPRRSNEQFF. As DNA, the CDR3 is TGTGCCAGCAGTCCCCGGCGGAGTAATGAGCAGTTCTTC. The J gene is TRBJ2-1, the V gene TRBV12-3 or TRBV12-4; D unclear. CDR3 length: 13 residues. V lost 5 bases, J lost 7 bases, and 12 bases lay in between.

This clonotype was picked up many times. This sequence joins TRBV5-1 and TRBJ2-1; D call uncertain. The CDR3 consists of 17 residues. Germline V gene sequence: CDR1 SGHRS, CDR2 YFSETQ. V lost 4 bases and J 6 bases, leaving 23 bases between the germline ends. CDR3 protein: CASSPSSLTFTLNEQFF. CDR3 bases: TGCGCCAGCAGCCCCAGTAGTCTGACTTTCACCCTCAATGAGCAGTTCTTC.

The V gene is TRBV5-1, the J gene TRBJ2-7; no clear D. CDR1 SGHRS and CDR2 YFSETQ come from the germline V gene. CDR3 length: 16 amino acids. V was pared by 0 bases and J by 0 bases, with 13 bases between. The CDR3 is CASSLDPARSSYEQYF. Written as DNA, the CDR3 is TGCGCCAGCAGCTTGGATCCGGCCCGGAGCTCCTACGAGCAGTACTTC.

The chain has TRBV6-1 and TRBJ2-3; 11 bases line up with TRBD2. V gave up 8 bases and J gave up 2 bases; unmatched junction bases: 9. The germline CDR1 and CDR2 sequences are MNHNS and SASEGT. This CDR3 is built from 16 residues. The CDR3 DNA follows: TGTGCCAGCGTACCGGGACTAGCGGTACCCACAGATACGCAGTATTTT. Translated, it gives CASVPGLAVPTDTQYF.

This clonotype was found a few times. The V call is TRBV9, the J call TRBJ1-6; D remains unclear. The CDR3 is made up of 14 amino acids. The V gene's germline CDR1 is SGDLS and CDR2 YYNGEE. Trimming took off 0 bases at V and 4 bases at J, with 5 bases between the two ends. The CDR3 is CASSVDRYNSPLHF. CDR3 bases: TGTGCCAGCAGCGTAGACAGATATAATTCACCCCTCCACTTT.

This clonotype was counted ten times or more. J is TRBJ1-5 and V is TRBV28, with D maybe TRBD1 (6 bases). The CDR3 has 14 residues. V was shortened by 2 bases and J by 7 bases, with 12 bases between the two germline ends. Germline CDR1 and CDR2: MDHEN and SYDVKM. The CDR3 is CASSLGGAEQPQHF. The DNA of the CDR3 is TGTGCCAGCAGTTTAGGGGGCGCGGAACAGCCCCAGCATTTT.

The genes are TRBV18 and TRBJ2-6, with 7 nucleotides matching TRBD1. The CDR3 totals 16 residues. V shed 4 bases and J 0 bases; nucleotides not matched to a gene: 3. Germline lookup yields CDR1 KGHSH and CDR2 LQKENI. The CDR3: CASSLGQASGANVLTF. The CDR3 region has the DNA TGTGCCAGCTCACTTGGACAGGCCTCTGGGGCCAACGTCCTGACTTTC.

This clonotype was counted a few times. The CDR3 spells CASSQDGGEPQHF. The CDR3 nucleotides read TGTGCCAGCAGCCAAGACGGGGGGGAGCCCCAGCATTTT. The rearrangement links TRBV3-1 to TRBJ1-5, with a weak D call TRBD1 (5 bases). The length of the CDR3 is 13 residues. Germline CDR1 reads LGHDT; CDR2 reads YNNKEL (reference sequence). V lost 0 bases, J lost 8 bases, and 8 bases lay in between.

This clonotype was detected many times. V usage is TRBV18 and J usage is TRBJ1-2; 8 bases line up with TRBD1. This CDR3 region has 14 residues. V gave up 4 bases and J gave up 4 bases; unmatched junction bases: 5. Looked up from germline, CDR1 is KGHSH and CDR2 is LQKENI. CDR3 sequence (DNA): TGTGCCAGCTCACAGGGGACAGGTGCCTATGGCTACACCTTC. This encodes CASSQGTGAYGYTF.

This clonotype was picked up many times. The chain combines TRBV4-3 with TRBJ2-5, with no clear D. Deletions cut 0 bases from V and 5 bases from J, with 13 bases between. Per germline, CDR1 LGHNA and CDR2 YSLEER. This CDR3 region has 15 residues. In DNA form, the CDR3 reads TGCGCCAGCAGCCAAGATGTGCTCTCCTGGGAGACCCAGTACTTC. Its protein product is CASSQDVLSWETQYF.

The rearrangement uses TRBV4-1 and TRBJ2-5, with D possibly TRBD2 on 7 matching bases. V gave up 5 bases and J gave up 4 bases, with 17 bases separating them. This CDR3 region has 15 residues. Germline assignment: CDR1 MGHRA and CDR2 YSYEKL. The chain's CDR3 is CASSGERGRGETQYF. The CDR3 DNA reads as TGCGCCAGCAGCGGAGAAAGGGGGAGGGGAGAGACCCAGTACTTC.

V gene TRBV25-1 combines with J gene TRBJ2-5, with 8 bases that match TRBD1. This CDR3 has 14 amino acids. Germline V gives CDR1 MGHDK, CDR2 SYGVNS. V lost 8 bases and J lost 2; bases outside the gene matches: 7. In DNA form, the CDR3 reads TGTGCCAGCGGAAGACAGGGGACGCAAGAGACCCAGTACTTC. Protein: CASGRQGTQETQYF.

The chain couples TRBV11-2 to TRBJ2-1; no firm D call. The CDR3 has 12 residues. Germline assignment: CDR1 SGHAT and CDR2 FQNNGV. Deletions cut 3 bases from V and 1 base from J, with 1 base between. CDR3 nucleotides: TGTGCCAGCAGCTTTTCCTACAATGAGCAGTTCTTC. It encodes CASSFSYNEQFF.

V gene TRBV18 combines with J gene TRBJ1-3; a possible D gene is TRBD1 (5 bases). Germline-derived CDR1 and CDR2 are KGHSH and LQKENI. The V gene lost 3 bases and the J gene lost 0 bases, with 12 bases spanning the gap. The CDR3 loop spans 16 amino acids. In DNA, the CDR3 is TGTGCCAGCTCACCGAACGCCGGGACCTCTGGAAACACCATATATTTT. It yields the protein CASSPNAGTSGNTIYF. The full variable domain, in which reference TRBV18 and TRBJ1-3 provide the parts outside the CDR3, is NAGVMQNPRHLVRRRGQEARLRCSPMKGHSHVYWYRQLPEEGLKFMVYLQKENIIDESGMPKERFSAEFPKEGPSILRIQQVVRGDSAAYFCASSPNAGTSGNTIYFGEGSWLTVV.

This clonotype was detected a few times. The V and J genes are TRBV4-2 and TRBJ2-7; D tentatively fits TRBD1 or TRBD2 (5 bases each). V lost 2 bases and J 2 bases, leaving 13 bases between the germline ends. CDR3 size: 15 residues. Germline assignment: CDR1 LGHNA and CDR2 YNFKEQ. CDR3 in amino acids: CASSQPGTATYEQYF. The CDR3 coding sequence is TGTGCCAGCAGCCAACCCGGGACGGCTACCTACGAGCAGTACTTC.

This clonotype showed up just a few times. V is TRBV6-1 and J is TRBJ1-2; 7 nucleotides line up with TRBD1. This CDR3 is built from 18 residues. Trimming at V came to 2 bases and at J to 8 bases, leaving 20 bases not matched to a gene. Per the germline V gene, CDR1 is MNHNS and CDR2 is SASEGT. The CDR3 bases are TGTGCCAGCAGTGAACCACGTCCGAGCCTGGCAGGGGGTGAAGGCTACACCTTC. This gives the protein CASSEPRPSLAGGEGYTF.

The V and J genes are TRBV20-1 and TRBJ2-3; D not certain. Germline CDR1 is DFQATT and CDR2 is SNEGSKA (reference sequence). V lost 0 bases and J 6 bases, leaving 13 bases between the germline ends. The CDR3 runs to 14 residues. The CDR3 coding sequence is TGCAGTGCTAGAGATCGAACGCTGGGGGATACGCAGTATTTT. Encoded protein: CSARDRTLGDTQYF.

This clonotype was seen repeatedly, ten times or more. The chain combines TRBV4-3 with TRBJ2-3; D uncertain. Trimming left V 0 bases short and J 5 bases short, with 6 bases between. The CDR3 loop spans 13 amino acids. CDR1 LGHNA and CDR2 YSLEER come from the germline V gene. The CDR3 is CASSQDKQDTQYF. CDR3 DNA: TGCGCCAGCAGCCAAGATAAGCAAGATACGCAGTATTTT.

There are many counts of this clonotype. The rearrangement joins TRBV11-2 to TRBJ1-1; maybe TRBD1 (6 bases). The V end lost 6 bases, the J end lost 2 bases, and 13 bases lay between the germline ends. Germline V gene sequence: CDR1 SGHAT, CDR2 FQNNGV. This CDR3 is built from 14 residues. CDR3 coding DNA: TGTGCCAGCAGGAAGGGGGGACTAAACACTGAAGCTTTCTTT. Translation: CASRKGGLNTEAFF.

The chain carries TRBV12-3 or TRBV12-4 and TRBJ2-3, with 11 bases lining up with TRBD2. This CDR3 has 16 residues. Trimming at V came to 7 bases and at J to 2 bases, leaving 8 bases not matched to a gene. Written as DNA, the CDR3 is TGTGCCAGCACCCCTCTAGCGGGGGGTCTCACAGATACGCAGTATTTT. As protein: CASTPLAGGLTDTQYF.

At least ten counts were recorded for this clonotype. The chain employs TRBV7-6 and TRBJ2-2, with unresolved D. Germline V gene lookup returns CDR1 SGHVS and CDR2 FNYEAQ. V was cut by 5 bases and J by 0 bases, with 13 bases left in between. This CDR3 spans 16 amino acids. The CDR3 coding sequence is TGTGCCAGCAGCCCCCCCCCTAGTGCGAACACCGGGGAGCTGTTTTTT. Amino acids: CASSPPPSANTGELFF.